Shown below are 4 T cell receptor beta chains from a single sample sequenced in a study of blood T cell repertoires in COVID-19. TCRdb's table, derived via immunoSEQ multiplex PCR, lists solely in-frame clones and lacks some. The data show roughly 240,000 clones, about 86% seen once. Sequencing was performed on peripheral blood. These receptors were taken from a woman younger than 45 who had recovered from COVID-19.

About this clone itself: A much bigger clone sits one base away, suggesting this may be a read error. The rearrangement uses TRBV4-2 and TRBJ1-1, with 9 bases fitting TRBD1. The CDR3 has 15 residues. The germline gives CDR1 LGHNA, CDR2 YNFKEQ. V lost 3 bases and J lost 1; bases outside the gene matches: 3. The CDR3 region is CASSHPGQGNTEAFF. CDR3 sequence (DNA): TGTGCCAGCAGCCATCCGGGACAGGGGAACACTGAAGCTTTCTTT.

In this sample, this clone turned up once. This rearrangement joins TRBV10-3 to TRBJ1-1; 9 bases are shared with TRBD1. J was trimmed by 1 base and V by 7 bases; bases with no gene match: 13. The CDR3 runs 17 residues. Per the germline V gene, CDR1 is ENHRY and CDR2 is SYGVKD. CDR3 in amino acids: CAITGGGTGSENTEAFF. The DNA of the CDR3 is TGTGCCATCACCGGAGGGGGGACAGGGAGCGAGAACACTGAAGCTTTCTTT.

About this clone: In the same sample, other DNA sequences code for this CDR3. The chain uses TRBV7-6 and TRBJ2-5, with 8 nucleotides matching TRBD2. Germline lookup yields CDR1 SGHVS and CDR2 FNYEAQ. The CDR3 spans 16 residues. V lost 1 base, J lost 1 base, and 5 bases stayed unmatched. The CDR3 loop is CASSLDPGGFQETQYF. CDR3 DNA sequence: TGTGCCAGCAGCTTAGACCCGGGGGGGTTCCAAGAGACCCAGTACTTC.

This clone was detected once. The chain combines TRBV2 with TRBJ1-1; D remains unclear. Germline lookup yields CDR1 SNHLY and CDR2 FYNNEI. There are 14 residues in the CDR3. The V and J ends lost 6 bases and 1 base respectively, with 12 bases between them. CDR3 sequence: CASRVVAGNTEAFF. The CDR3 nucleotides are TGTGCCAGCAGGGTAGTGGCGGGGAACACTGAAGCTTTCTTT. The variable domain in full, completed from reference TRBV2 and TRBJ1-1, reads EPEVTQTPSHQVTQMGQEVILRCVPISNHLYFYWYRQILGQKVEFLVSFYNNEISEKSEIFDDQFSVERPDGSNFTLKIRSTKLEDSAMYFCASRVVAGNTEAFFGQGTRLTVV.